This TCR beta chain was captured in a study of T cell responses to AZD1222 COVID-19 vaccine. The protocol was immunoSEQ multiplex PCR, while the TCRdb copy is restricted to in-frame clones and leaves out a portion. The profile covers more than 250,000 clones, with approximately 95% appearing a single time and 0.55% taken by the ten largest. A note on this clone: Other DNA variants within this sample encode the same CDR3.

Germline CDR1 reads SEHNR; CDR2 reads FQNEAQ (reference sequence). The V gene lost 5 bases and the J gene lost 4 bases, with 9 bases spanning the gap. The CDR3 has 13 amino acids. This rearrangement joins TRBV7-9 to TRBJ2-1; D remains unclear. The material was peripheral blood, obtained on day 0 of AZD1222 vaccination. This TCR was sampled from an adult in good health. CDR3 sequence: CASSLASYNEQFF. The DNA of the CDR3 is TGTGCCAGCAGCCTTGCCTCTTACAATGAGCAGTTCTTC.